A selection of T cell receptor beta chains follows, all from one sample in a study of breast tumors, draining lymph nodes, adjacent tissues. Each CDR3 protein gets one entry after TCRdb re-called the multiplex PCR reads with MiXCR. In the table there are around 230,000 distinct CDR3 sequences, under 40% of which are singletons. The sequencing sample was made of axillary lymph node tissue. The source is a female donor with breast cancer. Some clones in this sample may be carry-over from other donors' samples. Both conserved end residues are part of each CDR3. D genes are given only for firm matches. Clone size is stated in some rows and not others, as once, few, many or a class when expanded.

clone size: many; V gene: TRBV2; J gene: TRBJ1-5; D gene: -; CDR3 DNA: TGTGCCAGCAGTGAATCAGTCGTCGGGCAGCCCCAGCATTTT; CDR3 protein: CASSESVVGQPQHF
clone size: many; V gene: TRBV19; J gene: TRBJ1-2; D gene: -; CDR3 DNA: TGTGCCAGTAGTACCAATTACAGAGAGAATGGCTACACCTTC; CDR3 protein: CASSTNYRENGYTF
clone size: once; V gene: TRBV6-5; J gene: TRBJ1-2; D gene: TRBD1; CDR3 DNA: TGTGCCAGCAGTTACGGGGGACAGGCGGGAGGCTACACCTTC; CDR3 protein: CASSYGGQAGGYTF
clone size: -; V gene: TRBV20-1; J gene: TRBJ1-1; D gene: TRBD1; CDR3 DNA: TGCAGTGCTTCTAGACTTGGGACAGCTGAAGCTTTCTTT; CDR3 protein: CSASRLGTAEAFF
clone size: many; V gene: TRBV5-1; J gene: TRBJ1-2; D gene: -; CDR3 DNA: TGCGCCAGCAGCTTGGGAGGGCTTCACTATGGCTACACCTTC; CDR3 protein: CASSLGGLHYGYTF
clone size: many; V gene: TRBV24-1; J gene: TRBJ2-1; D gene: TRBD2; CDR3 DNA: TGTGCCACCAGTGATTTGAGGCGGGAGAGCTCCTACAATGAGCAGTTCTTC; CDR3 protein: CATSDLRRESSYNEQFF
clone size: -; V gene: TRBV24-1; J gene: TRBJ2-2; D gene: -; CDR3 DNA: TGTGCCACCAGTGACCGGGACAACCCGAACACCGGGGAGCTGTTTTTT; CDR3 protein: CATSDRDNPNTGELFF
clone size: many; V gene: TRBV19; J gene: TRBJ1-5; D gene: TRBD1; CDR3 DNA: TGTGCCAGTAGGGGGACAGGAGGTCCGATTAGGAATCAGCCCCAGCATTTT; CDR3 protein: CASRGTGGPIRNQPQHF
clone size: many; V gene: TRBV7-9; J gene: TRBJ1-4; D gene: TRBD1; CDR3 DNA: TGTGCCAGCAGCTTTCCGACAGGGGGCGGTGAAAAACTGTTTTTT; CDR3 protein: CASSFPTGGGEKLFF
clone size: many; V gene: TRBV18; J gene: TRBJ2-7; D gene: -; CDR3 DNA: TGTGCCAGCTCACCTAGTGGGAGTGTCGACGAGCAGTACTTC; CDR3 protein: CASSPSGSVDEQYF
clone size: many; V gene: TRBV2; J gene: TRBJ1-2; D gene: -; CDR3 DNA: TGTGCCAGAGAGCCACAGGGCAACTATGGCTACACCTTC; CDR3 protein: CAREPQGNYGYTF
clone size: once; V gene: TRBV6-6; J gene: TRBJ2-3; D gene: -; CDR3 DNA: TGTGCCAGCAGTCACTCCGGGACACAAGATACGCAGTATTTT; CDR3 protein: CASSHSGTQDTQYF
clone size: many; V gene: TRBV7-9; J gene: TRBJ2-3; D gene: TRBD1; CDR3 DNA: TGTGCCAGCAGCTCGGACAGGACAGGGACAGATACGCAGTATTTT; CDR3 protein: CASSSDRTGTDTQYF
clone size: few; V gene: TRBV3-1; J gene: TRBJ1-2; D gene: -; CDR3 DNA: TGTGCCAGCAGCCAAGGTTCGGCCTTGTCCCATGGCTACACCTTC; CDR3 protein: CASSQGSALSHGYTF
clone size: many; V gene: TRBV14; J gene: TRBJ2-2; D gene: TRBD1; CDR3 DNA: TGTGCCAGCAGCCAGCGGACAGGGACTCGCACCGGGGAGCTGTTTTTT; CDR3 protein: CASSQRTGTRTGELFF
clone size: many; V gene: TRBV30; J gene: TRBJ1-3; D gene: -; CDR3 DNA: TGTGCCTGCCCAGCCACAGGAAACACCATATATTTT; CDR3 protein: CACPATGNTIYF
clone size: many; V gene: TRBV12-5; J gene: TRBJ2-5; D gene: -; CDR3 DNA: TGTGCTAGTGGTTTATTGGAGACCCAGTACTTC; CDR3 protein: CASGLLETQYF
clone size: -; V gene: TRBV20-1; J gene: TRBJ2-1; D gene: TRBD1; CDR3 DNA: TGCAGTGCTCCTCTCACAGGGGGCAGCCTCCTTTACAATGAGCAGTTCTTC; CDR3 protein: CSAPLTGGSLLYNEQFF
clone size: -; V gene: TRBV6-5; J gene: TRBJ1-2; D gene: -; CDR3 DNA: TGTGCCAGCAGTCACTCATACAGAGGTAGCTATGGCTACACCTTC; CDR3 protein: CASSHSYRGSYGYTF
clone size: -; V gene: TRBV18; J gene: TRBJ1-5; D gene: -; CDR3 DNA: TGTGCCAGCTCCCCCCCGGGCCCCAATCAGCCCCAGCATTTT; CDR3 protein: CASSPPGPNQPQHF
clone size: many; V gene: TRBV30; J gene: TRBJ1-2; D gene: -; CDR3 DNA: TGTGCCTGGAGTGTTGGGGGGGGCTATGGCTACACCTTC; CDR3 protein: CAWSVGGGYGYTF
clone size: many; V gene: TRBV7-8; J gene: TRBJ2-2; D gene: -; CDR3 DNA: TGTGCCAGCAGCTTAGTGGGGTTCGGGGAGCTGTTTTTT; CDR3 protein: CASSLVGFGELFF
clone size: -; V gene: TRBV6-1; J gene: TRBJ1-2; D gene: -; CDR3 DNA: TGTGCCAGCAGTCAAGGAGACAGGTCCTGGTATGGCTACACCTTC; CDR3 protein: CASSQGDRSWYGYTF